The TCR beta chain under discussion was sequenced for a study of breast tumors, draining lymph nodes, adjacent tissues. General study points: Findings are consistent with lymph node origin and intratumoral expansion of most tumor T cells. Tumor TCR diversity was below lymph nodes but above nontumor tissue.

Samples came from axillary lymph nodes draining the breast cancer. The length of the CDR3 is 16 residues. After removal of 5 bases from V and 4 bases from J, the junction contained 14 bases not matched to a gene. Germline V CDR1 and CDR2: SGHAT, FQDESV (reference sequence). TCRdb ran MiXCR on the multiplex PCR reads and lists one entry per CDR3 protein. Among around 300,000 distinct CDR3 sequences listed, roughly 30% were seen once. This clonotype was seen more than once but under ten times. Antigen unknown. The V gene is TRBV11-1, the J gene TRBJ2-7; 7 nucleotides match TRBD1. The receptor's source is a female donor with breast cancer. Some clones in this sample may be carry-over from other donors' samples. Sequencing input: axillary lymph node tissue. The CDR3 reads CASSPSGTARFYEQYF. In DNA form, the CDR3 reads TGTGCCAGCAGCCCTTCCGGGACAGCAAGATTTTACGAGCAGTACTTC.